Listed below are T cell receptor beta chains from one sample, sequenced in a study of cytomegalovirus exposure and HLA in healthy donors. Repertoires were generated with immunoSEQ multiplex PCR, while TCRdb's copy carries only in-frame clones and drops some. Of some 180,000 clones in the sample, 70% to 80% were seen once. Material for sequencing was PBMCs. Receptors were obtained from a woman aged 25 to 39 in good health and CMV-seropositive. The CDR3 runs from the conserved cysteine through the conserved F or W. Fields, in order: D gene, J gene, clone size, V gene, CDR3 protein, CDR3 DNA. A D gene is named only where the DNA matches it firmly. Clone size, where shown, is once, few, many, or a class for clones that have expanded.

d_call: NA; j_call: TRBJ2-5; clone_size: NA; v_call: TRBV11-2; cdr3_aa: CASSKLKGGRGQTQYF; cdr3_nt: TGTGCCAGCAGCAAACTCAAGGGTGGCAGGGGTCAGACCCAGTACTTC
d_call: TRBD1; j_call: TRBJ2-1; clone_size: NA; v_call: TRBV6-1; cdr3_aa: CASSENRGSYNEQFF; cdr3_nt: TGTGCCAGCAGTGAAAACAGGGGGTCCTACAATGAGCAGTTCTTC
d_call: TRBD2; j_call: TRBJ2-1; clone_size: NA; v_call: TRBV29-1; cdr3_aa: CSVDAGLAGYYNEQFF; cdr3_nt: TGCAGCGTTGACGCTGGACTAGCGGGCTACTACAATGAGCAGTTCTTC
d_call: NA; j_call: TRBJ1-5; clone_size: NA; v_call: TRBV18; cdr3_aa: CASSPSHNSNSNQPQHF; cdr3_nt: TGTGCCAGCTCACCAAGTCACAACAGCAATAGCAATCAGCCCCAGCATTTT
d_call: TRBD2; j_call: TRBJ2-3; clone_size: NA; v_call: TRBV2; cdr3_aa: CASSGLLGAGETDTQYF; cdr3_nt: TGTGCCAGCAGTGGCCTCTTAGGAGCGGGAGAAACAGATACGCAGTATTTT
d_call: TRBD1; j_call: TRBJ1-5; clone_size: few; v_call: TRBV2; cdr3_aa: CASSGGQGNQPQHF; cdr3_nt: TGTGCCAGCAGTGGGGGACAGGGCAATCAGCCCCAGCATTTT
d_call: NA; j_call: TRBJ2-5; clone_size: NA; v_call: TRBV7-2; cdr3_aa: CASSLRGDQETQYF; cdr3_nt: TGTGCCAGCAGCCTCCGCGGGGACCAAGAGACCCAGTACTTC
d_call: NA; j_call: TRBJ1-5; clone_size: NA; v_call: TRBV19; cdr3_aa: CASSTNSLSNQPQHF; cdr3_nt: TGTGCCAGTAGTACAAACAGCCTTAGCAATCAGCCCCAGCATTTT
d_call: NA; j_call: TRBJ2-5; clone_size: NA; v_call: TRBV9; cdr3_aa: CASSKSSETQYF; cdr3_nt: TGTGCCAGCAGCAAGAGCTCGGAGACCCAGTACTTC
d_call: NA; j_call: TRBJ1-1; clone_size: NA; v_call: TRBV7-9; cdr3_aa: CASSSGDTSNEAFF; cdr3_nt: TGTGCCAGCAGCTCTGGGGACACATCAAATGAAGCTTTCTTT
d_call: NA; j_call: TRBJ2-5; clone_size: NA; v_call: TRBV5-1; cdr3_aa: CASRELKETQYF; cdr3_nt: TGCGCCAGCAGGGAGCTTAAGGAGACCCAGTACTTC
d_call: TRBD1; j_call: TRBJ1-1; clone_size: once; v_call: TRBV2; cdr3_aa: CASRRYTGGEAFF; cdr3_nt: TGTGCCAGCAGACGATATACAGGGGGTGAAGCTTTCTTT
d_call: TRBD1; j_call: TRBJ1-4; clone_size: NA; v_call: TRBV10-2; cdr3_aa: CASSGTGAEKLFF; cdr3_nt: TGCGCCAGCAGTGGGACAGGGGCCGAAAAACTGTTTTTT
d_call: NA; j_call: TRBJ2-7; clone_size: few; v_call: TRBV5-6; cdr3_aa: CASDRRIYEQYF; cdr3_nt: TGTGCCAGCGATAGGAGGATCTACGAGCAGTACTTC
d_call: NA; j_call: TRBJ2-1; clone_size: NA; v_call: TRBV11-3; cdr3_aa: CASSLTVWEQFF; cdr3_nt: TGTGCCAGCAGCTTAACTGTGTGGGAGCAGTTCTTC
d_call: TRBD1; j_call: TRBJ2-7; clone_size: NA; v_call: TRBV5-8; cdr3_aa: CASSSTWDRAYEQYF; cdr3_nt: TGTGCCAGCAGCTCAACGTGGGACAGGGCCTACGAGCAGTACTTC
d_call: NA; j_call: TRBJ2-1; clone_size: NA; v_call: TRBV9; cdr3_aa: CASSAFPRTMIDEQFF; cdr3_nt: TGTGCCAGCAGCGCCTTCCCGAGGACTATGATCGATGAGCAGTTCTTC
d_call: TRBD2; j_call: TRBJ2-3; clone_size: NA; v_call: TRBV19; cdr3_aa: CASSGLAGGPISTDTQYF; cdr3_nt: TGTGCCAGTAGTGGACTAGCGGGAGGGCCGATCTCCACAGATACGCAGTATTTT
d_call: TRBD1; j_call: TRBJ1-1; clone_size: NA; v_call: TRBV7-9; cdr3_aa: CASSPRPGTGVEAFF; cdr3_nt: TGTGCCAGCAGCCCCCGTCCCGGGACAGGGGTAGAAGCTTTCTTT
d_call: NA; j_call: TRBJ2-3; clone_size: NA; v_call: TRBV9; cdr3_aa: CASTRGVGAGADTQYF; cdr3_nt: TGTGCCAGCACCCGAGGGGTGGGGGCCGGCGCAGATACGCAGTATTTT
d_call: TRBD1; j_call: TRBJ1-2; clone_size: few; v_call: TRBV10-3; cdr3_aa: CAISSRGQGNGYTF; cdr3_nt: TGTGCCATCAGTTCCCGGGGACAGGGGAACGGCTACACCTTC
d_call: TRBD1; j_call: TRBJ2-7; clone_size: NA; v_call: TRBV7-9; cdr3_aa: CASSLVGGTSSYEQYF; cdr3_nt: TGTGCCAGCAGCTTAGTAGGGGGCACTAGCTCCTACGAGCAGTACTTC
d_call: NA; j_call: TRBJ1-2; clone_size: NA; v_call: TRBV6-5; cdr3_aa: CASSKGLFSYGYTF; cdr3_nt: TGTGCCAGCAGTAAAGGACTGTTTTCCTATGGCTACACCTTC
d_call: TRBD1; j_call: TRBJ2-7; clone_size: NA; v_call: TRBV4-1; cdr3_aa: CASSQIGTGAYEQYF; cdr3_nt: TGCGCCAGCAGCCAAATCGGGACAGGGGCGTACGAGCAGTACTTC
d_call: NA; j_call: TRBJ1-5; clone_size: NA; v_call: TRBV5-1; cdr3_aa: CASSLSPQGMSGQPQHF; cdr3_nt: TGCGCCAGCAGCTTGAGTCCCCAGGGGATGTCGGGGCAGCCCCAGCATTTT
d_call: TRBD1; j_call: TRBJ2-7; clone_size: NA; v_call: TRBV14; cdr3_aa: CASSPGTGGYEQYF; cdr3_nt: TGTGCCAGCAGCCCGGGGACAGGGGGCTACGAGCAGTACTTC
d_call: NA; j_call: TRBJ1-4; clone_size: NA; v_call: TRBV7-9; cdr3_aa: CASSPMRDTSTNEKLFF; cdr3_nt: TGTGCCAGCAGCCCGATGAGGGACACCTCAACTAATGAAAAACTGTTTTTT
d_call: NA; j_call: TRBJ2-3; clone_size: NA; v_call: TRBV6-5; cdr3_aa: CASSRTSDTQYF; cdr3_nt: TGTGCCAGCAGCCGGACTTCAGATACGCAGTATTTT
d_call: TRBD1; j_call: TRBJ1-5; clone_size: NA; v_call: TRBV27; cdr3_aa: CASSSAGQGDQPQHF; cdr3_nt: TGTGCCAGCAGTTCCGCAGGACAGGGCGATCAGCCCCAGCATTTT
d_call: NA; j_call: TRBJ2-7; clone_size: NA; v_call: TRBV7-9; cdr3_aa: CASSLAEPGTYEQYF; cdr3_nt: TGTGCCAGCAGCTTAGCCGAACCAGGCACCTACGAGCAGTACTTC
d_call: NA; j_call: TRBJ2-2; clone_size: NA; v_call: TRBV4-1; cdr3_aa: CASSQEAGELFF; cdr3_nt: TGCGCCAGCAGTCAGGAGGCCGGGGAGCTGTTTTTT
d_call: NA; j_call: TRBJ2-5; clone_size: NA; v_call: TRBV25-1; cdr3_aa: CASSEQYQETQYF; cdr3_nt: TGTGCCAGCAGTGAACAGTACCAAGAGACCCAGTACTTC
d_call: NA; j_call: TRBJ1-1; clone_size: few; v_call: TRBV6-6; cdr3_aa: CASTTGLNTEAFF; cdr3_nt: TGTGCCAGCACCACTGGGCTGAACACTGAAGCTTTCTTT
d_call: NA; j_call: TRBJ2-2; clone_size: few; v_call: TRBV11-3; cdr3_aa: CASSLTGTGELFF; cdr3_nt: TGTGCCAGCAGCTTAACAGGGACCGGGGAGCTGTTTTTT
d_call: NA; j_call: TRBJ2-7; clone_size: NA; v_call: TRBV19; cdr3_aa: CASSIGQGLRTYEQYF; cdr3_nt: TGTGCCAGTAGTATAGGGCAAGGACTCCGTACCTACGAGCAGTACTTC
d_call: NA; j_call: TRBJ2-1; clone_size: once; v_call: TRBV11-2; cdr3_aa: CASSYTLVRGSSEQFF; cdr3_nt: TGTGCCAGCAGCTACACCCTAGTACGGGGGAGCAGTGAGCAGTTCTTC
d_call: NA; j_call: TRBJ1-5; clone_size: NA; v_call: TRBV4-1; cdr3_aa: CASSQAGGYSNQPQHF; cdr3_nt: TGCGCCAGCAGCCAAGCCGGGGGTTATAGCAATCAGCCCCAGCATTTT
d_call: TRBD2; j_call: TRBJ2-2; clone_size: NA; v_call: TRBV7-9; cdr3_aa: CASSFSGRAIGGELFF; cdr3_nt: TGTGCCAGCAGCTTTAGCGGGAGGGCTATTGGCGGGGAGCTGTTTTTT
d_call: TRBD1; j_call: TRBJ1-2; clone_size: few; v_call: TRBV7-9; cdr3_aa: CASSPITGGQGYTF; cdr3_nt: TGTGCCAGCAGCCCAATTACAGGGGGTCAGGGCTACACCTTC
d_call: TRBD1; j_call: TRBJ1-6; clone_size: NA; v_call: TRBV4-2; cdr3_aa: CASKGGGSPLHF; cdr3_nt: TGTGCCAGCAAAGGGGGCGGATCACCCCTCCACTTT
d_call: TRBD2; j_call: TRBJ2-7; clone_size: NA; v_call: TRBV11-2; cdr3_aa: CASSPLAGASVPPYEQYF; cdr3_nt: TGTGCCAGCAGCCCCTTAGCGGGAGCCTCCGTCCCCCCCTACGAGCAGTACTTC
d_call: NA; j_call: TRBJ2-2; clone_size: NA; v_call: TRBV27; cdr3_aa: CASSLNRVGELFF; cdr3_nt: TGTGCCAGCAGCCTTAACAGGGTGGGGGAGCTGTTTTTT